Following are 17 T cell receptor beta chains from one sample sequenced in a study of radiation and T cells in renal cell carcinoma. The time point here: baseline pretreatment blood. As for treatment: 15 Gy SBRT to primary tumor, nephrectomy 4 weeks later. The method was immunoSEQ multiplex PCR; TCRdb's version includes in-frame clones alone and lacks a portion of them. The repertoire holds approximately 150,000 clones, with about 87% as singletons. Sequenced material: blood, taken from a patient whose treatment included radiotherapy and nephrectomy. The source is a woman between 65 and 79 years old with renal cell carcinoma.

This chain uses TRBV11-1 with TRBJ2-7; 7 nucleotides match TRBD1. The CDR3 covers 15 residues. J gave up 3 bases and V 7 bases, and 12 bases lay outside the gene matches. Germline lookup yields CDR1 SGHAT and CDR2 FQDESV (reference sequence). Here the CDR3 reads CASTQDRDSYYEQYF. CDR3 DNA sequence: TGTGCCAGCACGCAGGATCGGGACAGCTACTACGAGCAGTACTTC.

The V gene is TRBV6-5, the J gene TRBJ1-2; D is undetermined. CDR1 MNHEY and CDR2 SVGAGI come from the germline V gene. The CDR3 is made up of 12 amino acids. Trimming cost V 7 bases and J 4 bases, with 10 bases left between them. The CDR3 nucleotides read TGTGCCAGCAAGAGTGGGAGCTATGGCTACACCTTC. Translating it yields CASKSGSYGYTF.

CDR3 residues: CASSLEGTGSGNTIYF. The DNA for the CDR3 is TGCGCCAGCAGCTTGGAGGGGACTGGCTCTGGAAACACCATATATTTT. This sequence joins TRBV5-1 and TRBJ1-3, with a tentative D call TRBD1 (5 bases). This CDR3 is built from 16 residues. With 0 bases removed from V and 0 bases from J, the gap between germline ends came to 10 bases. Per the germline V gene, CDR1 is SGHRS and CDR2 is YFSETQ.

This chain joins TRBV7-9 and TRBJ1-6; D gene uncertain. Germline loops: CDR1 SEHNR, CDR2 FQNEAQ (reference sequence). This CDR3 contains 14 residues. Between the trimmed V and J ends, which lost 0 bases and 7 bases, there was a span of 7 bases. DNA for the CDR3: TGTGCCAGCAGCTTAGCGAGGTGGAATTCACCCCTCCACTTT. Translated, it gives CASSLARWNSPLHF.

This chain connects TRBV7-6 to TRBJ2-7; D is perhaps TRBD1 (6 bases). CDR3 length: 14 amino acids. Trimming shortened V by 3 bases and J by 3 bases, and 12 bases separated the two germline ends. Germline CDR1 and CDR2: SGHVS and FNYEAQ. CDR3 nucleotide sequence: TGTGCCAGCAGCTTTGGTACAGGGAGCTACGAGCAGTACTTC. This codes for CASSFGTGSYEQYF.

J is TRBJ1-4 and V is TRBV28; 8 bases are shared with TRBD1. J was trimmed by 7 bases and V by 6 bases; bases with no gene match: 10. Germline loops: CDR1 MDHEN, CDR2 SYDVKM. The CDR3 has 15 amino acids. The CDR3 is CASSPGQGWSEKLFF. CDR3 in DNA: TGTGCCAGCAGCCCCGGACAGGGATGGAGTGAAAAACTGTTTTTT.

The chain employs TRBV4-2 and TRBJ1-3; D unclear. Trimming took 1 base from V and 0 from J, leaving 7 bases between them. The CDR3 length is 15 residues. CDR1 is LGHNA, CDR2 YNFKEQ, per germline. The CDR3 nucleotides are TGTGCCAGCAGCCAAGGAAGTGGCTCTGGAAACACCATATATTTT. Encoded protein: CASSQGSGSGNTIYF.

Concerning this clone itself: The CDR3 carries no conserved terminal phenylalanine or tryptophan, so it likely arises from a read error. The J gene is TRBJ1-2, the V gene TRBV14, with D possibly matching TRBD1 (6 bases). V gave up 0 bases and J gave up 8 bases, with 19 bases separating them. The CDR3 runs 16 residues. Germline V gives CDR1 SGHDN, CDR2 FVKESK. CDR3 bases: TGTGCCAGCAGCCAAGATCATCACAGGGTATCAGACGGCTACACCCTC. It encodes CASSQDHHRVSDGYTL.

This clone occurred once. This chain joins TRBV2 and TRBJ2-3; D unresolved. V lost 6 bases and J lost 2, with 18 bases in between. Looked up from germline, CDR1 is SNHLY and CDR2 is FYNNEI. This CDR3 is 16 amino acids long. The CDR3 is CASRVPLLENTDTQYF. The DNA of the CDR3 is TGTGCCAGCAGGGTACCCTTATTAGAGAACACAGATACGCAGTATTTT.

This clone showed up just a few times. The identical CDR3 is also encoded by other nucleotide sequences in the sample. The chain couples TRBV18 to TRBJ2-5; D not certain. Trimming took 2 bases from V and 4 from J, leaving 5 bases between them. CDR1 and CDR2 from the germline V gene are KGHSH and LQKENI. There are 12 residues in the CDR3. CDR3 sequence reads: CASSPGGETQYF. For the CDR3, the DNA is TGTGCCAGCTCACCAGGTGGAGAGACCCAGTACTTC. The whole variable domain, filled in from reference TRBV18 and TRBJ2-5, reads NAGVMQNPRHLVRRRGQEARLRCSPMKGHSHVYWYRQLPEEGLKFMVYLQKENIIDESGMPKERFSAEFPKEGPSILRIQQVVRGDSAAYFCASSPGGETQYFGPGTRLLVL.

V usage is TRBV7-8 and J usage is TRBJ2-5; 9 bases map to TRBD1. From germline, CDR1 is SGHVS and CDR2 FQNEAQ. The CDR3 has 15 residues. V lost 3 bases and J lost 6; bases outside the gene matches: 8. The CDR3 sequence is CASSFGPDRGQTQYF. The CDR3 nucleotides are TGTGCCAGCAGCTTTGGCCCGGACAGGGGACAGACCCAGTACTTC. The whole variable domain, filled in from reference TRBV7-8 and TRBJ2-5, reads GAGVSQSPRYKVAKRGQDVALRCDPISGHVSLFWYQQALGQGPEFLTYFQNEAQLDKSGLPSDRFFAERPEGSVSTLKIQRTQQEDSAVYLCASSFGPDRGQTQYFGPGTRLLVL.

The chain recombines TRBV11-2 with TRBJ2-7; D not certain. V lost 5 bases and J 3 bases, leaving 14 bases between the germline ends. This CDR3 region has 14 residues. Germline CDR1 reads SGHAT; CDR2 reads FQNNGV. The CDR3 DNA sequence: TGTGCCAGCAGCCCGGCCGCGGTTAACTACGAGCAGTACTTC. Its translation is CASSPAAVNYEQYF.

Comment on this clone: The sample contains more than one DNA sequence encoding this CDR3. This chain joins TRBV10-3 and TRBJ1-6, with 7 bases that match TRBD1. The CDR3 sequence is 13 residues long. Per the germline V gene, CDR1 is ENHRY and CDR2 is SYGVKD. V was clipped by 6 bases and J by 5 bases; unmatched bases: 1. CDR3 DNA: TGTGCCATCAGCGGGACAGATAATTCACCCCTCCACTTT. It specifies CAISGTDNSPLHF.

This chain joins TRBV7-9 and TRBJ2-7; 11 nucleotides line up with TRBD2. Unmatched junction bases numbered 8, after V lost 1 base and J lost 6 bases. Per germline, CDR1 SEHNR and CDR2 FQNEAQ (reference sequence). This CDR3 has 16 residues. The CDR3 loop is CASSLVVSGGATEQYF. The CDR3 DNA reads as TGTGCCAGCAGCTTAGTCGTTAGCGGGGGGGCCACCGAGCAGTACTTC. The entire variable domain, with the rest obtained from reference TRBV7-9 and TRBJ2-7, is as follows: DTGVSQNPRHKITKRGQNVTFRCDPISEHNRLYWYRQTLGQGPEFLTYFQNEAQLEKSRLLSDRFSAERPKGSFSTLEIQRTEQGDSAMYLCASSLVVSGGATEQYFGPGTRLTVT.

The chain recombines TRBV6-5 with TRBJ2-7, with D tentatively TRBD1 (5 bases). The CDR3 sequence is 15 residues long. In germline, CDR1 is MNHEY, CDR2 SVGAGI. The V end was cut by 2 bases, the J end by 1 base, with 12 bases between. CDR3 sequence: CASSYARGQSYEQYF. CDR3 bases: TGTGCCAGCAGTTACGCTAGGGGCCAATCCTACGAGCAGTACTTC.

The chain has TRBV7-9 and TRBJ1-2; D is undetermined. This CDR3 comprises 13 residues. Germline V lookup: CDR1 SEHNR, CDR2 FQNEAQ (reference sequence). Trimming pared 2 bases from V and 4 bases from J, leaving 8 bases between. CDR3 protein: CASSLYSSYGYTF. The CDR3 nucleotides are TGTGCCAGCAGCTTATATTCTAGCTATGGCTACACCTTC. Supplemented by reference TRBV7-9 and TRBJ1-2, the full variable domain reads DTGVSQNPRHKITKRGQNVTFRCDPISEHNRLYWYRQTLGQGPEFLTYFQNEAQLEKSRLLSDRFSAERPKGSFSTLEIQRTEQGDSAMYLCASSLYSSYGYTFGSGTRLTVV.

For the CDR3, the DNA is TGTGCCAGCAGCTTGACCGAATCCCATGGCTACACCTTC. This encodes CASSLTESHGYTF. The J gene is TRBJ1-2, the V gene TRBV5-5; D gene uncertain. The V and J ends lost 1 base and 6 bases respectively, with 10 bases between them. CDR3 length: 13 residues. CDR1 and CDR2 (germline): SGHKS, YYEKEE (reference sequence).